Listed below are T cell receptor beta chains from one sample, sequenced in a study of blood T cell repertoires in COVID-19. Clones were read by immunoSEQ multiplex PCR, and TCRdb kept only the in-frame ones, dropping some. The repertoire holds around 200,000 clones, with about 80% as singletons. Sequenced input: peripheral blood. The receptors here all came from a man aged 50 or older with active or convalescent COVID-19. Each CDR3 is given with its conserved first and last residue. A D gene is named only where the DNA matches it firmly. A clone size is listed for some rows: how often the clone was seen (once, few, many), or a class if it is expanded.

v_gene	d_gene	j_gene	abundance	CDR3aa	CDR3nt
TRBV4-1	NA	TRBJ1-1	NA	CASSQVLNGRGTEAFF	TGCGCCAGCAGCCAAGTTTTGAACGGTCGAGGCACTGAAGCTTTCTTT
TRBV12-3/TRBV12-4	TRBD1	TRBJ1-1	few	CASRQGIKTEAFF	TGTGCCAGCAGACAGGGGATTAAGACTGAAGCTTTCTTT
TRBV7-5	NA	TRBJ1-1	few	CVRSPEQVMNTEAFF	TGTGTCAGAAGCCCGGAACAGGTGATGAACACTGAAGCTTTCTTT
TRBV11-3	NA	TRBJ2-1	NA	CASSPDRYNEQFF	TGTGCCAGCAGCCCAGACAGGTACAATGAGCAGTTCTTC
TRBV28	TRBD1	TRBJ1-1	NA	CASNAGTGLRTEAFF	TGTGCCAGCAACGCGGGGACAGGGCTTCGCACTGAAGCTTTCTTT
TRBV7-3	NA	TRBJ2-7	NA	CASSSGVGYEQYF	TGTGCCAGCAGCTCAGGGGTTGGCTACGAGCAGTACTTC
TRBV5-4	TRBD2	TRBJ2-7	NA	CASSLVSGGVAYEQYF	TGTGCCAGCAGCTTGGTTAGCGGGGGGGTCGCCTACGAGCAGTACTTC
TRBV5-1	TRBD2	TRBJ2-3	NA	CASSFGLAQDTDTQYF	TGCGCCAGCAGCTTTGGACTAGCGCAAGACACAGATACGCAGTATTTT
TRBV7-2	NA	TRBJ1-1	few	CASKPGGGNTEAFF	TGTGCCAGCAAACCCGGGGGTGGGAACACTGAAGCTTTCTTT
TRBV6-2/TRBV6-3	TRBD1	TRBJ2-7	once	CASSLRGTATTEQYF	TGTGCCAGCAGTCTCCGAGGGACAGCCACTACGGAGCAGTACTTC
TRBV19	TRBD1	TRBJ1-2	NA	CASITGAGGYTF	TGTGCCAGTATCACAGGGGCAGGCGGCTACACCTTC
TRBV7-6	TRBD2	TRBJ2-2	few	CASSITSGGASTGELFF	TGTGCCAGCAGCATCACTAGCGGGGGGGCCTCGACCGGGGAGCTGTTTTTT
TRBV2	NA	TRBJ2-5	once	CASRVTEYQETQYF	TGTGCCAGCAGAGTAACAGAGTACCAAGAGACCCAGTACTTC
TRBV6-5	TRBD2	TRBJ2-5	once	CASRAAGGSQETQYF	TGTGCCAGCAGAGCAGCGGGGGGAAGCCAAGAGACCCAGTACTTC
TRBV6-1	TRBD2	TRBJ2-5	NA	CASSDRSGGEKEAQYF	TGTGCCAGCAGTGATCGGAGCGGGGGGGAAAAAGAGGCCCAGTACTTC
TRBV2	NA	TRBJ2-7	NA	CASSPWVQGTYEQYF	TGTGCCAGCAGTCCCTGGGTACAGGGCACCTACGAGCAGTACTTC
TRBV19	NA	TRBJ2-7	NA	CASSRGRGDEQYF	TGTGCCAGTAGTAGAGGCAGGGGGGACGAGCAGTACTTC
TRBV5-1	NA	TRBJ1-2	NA	CASSLADSYGYTF	TGCGCCAGCAGCTTGGCCGATAGCTATGGCTACACCTTC
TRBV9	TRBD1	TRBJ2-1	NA	CASSGGDRGREQFF	TGTGCCAGCAGCGGCGGCGACAGGGGCCGCGAGCAGTTCTTC
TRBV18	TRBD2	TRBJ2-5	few	CASSPPSSGPYQETQYF	TGTGCCAGCTCACCCCCCTCTAGCGGGCCGTACCAAGAGACCCAGTACTTC
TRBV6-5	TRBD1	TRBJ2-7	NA	CASKWGTESYEQYF	TGTGCCAGCAAATGGGGGACAGAGTCCTACGAGCAGTACTTC
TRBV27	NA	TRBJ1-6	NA	CATRAGNNSPLHF	TGTGCCACCAGGGCAGGGAATAATTCACCCCTCCACTTT
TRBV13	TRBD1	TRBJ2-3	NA	CASSLGQGAGDTQYF	TGTGCCAGCAGCTTAGGACAGGGGGCTGGGGATACGCAGTATTTT
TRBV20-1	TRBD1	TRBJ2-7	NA	CSASPQQGWNEQYF	TGCAGTGCTAGTCCTCAACAGGGGTGGAACGAGCAGTACTTC
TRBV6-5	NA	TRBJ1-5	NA	CASRAAGGSNQPQHF	TGTGCCAGCAGGGCCGCGGGTGGGAGCAATCAGCCCCAGCATTTT
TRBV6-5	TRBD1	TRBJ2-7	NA	CASRETGPSREQYF	TGTGCCAGCAGGGAGACAGGGCCATCGAGAGAGCAGTACTTC
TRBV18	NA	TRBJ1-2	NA	CASSPPLQEYGYTF	TGTGCCAGCTCACCACCCCTACAGGAATATGGCTACACCTTC
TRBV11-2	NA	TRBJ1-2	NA	CASSLDIGVRGYTF	TGTGCCAGCAGCTTAGATATAGGAGTCCGCGGCTACACCTTC
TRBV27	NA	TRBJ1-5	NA	CASSLGGGRYSNQPQHF	TGTGCCAGCAGTTTAGGTGGTGGGCGATATAGCAATCAGCCCCAGCATTTT
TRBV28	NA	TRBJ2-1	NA	CATTLSSYNEQFF	TGTGCCACGACACTGAGCTCCTACAATGAGCAGTTCTTC
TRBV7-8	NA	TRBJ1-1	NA	CASSPDRAEAFF	TGTGCCAGCAGCCCCGACAGAGCTGAAGCTTTCTTT
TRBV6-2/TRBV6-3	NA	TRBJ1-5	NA	CASSWTEFSNQPQHF	TGTGCCAGCAGTTGGACAGAATTTAGCAATCAGCCCCAGCATTTT
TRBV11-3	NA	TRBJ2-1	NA	CASSYRGYEQFF	TGTGCCAGCAGCTATAGGGGGTATGAGCAGTTCTTC
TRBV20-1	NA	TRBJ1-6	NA	CSASAKGGSNSPLHF	TGCAGTGCTAGTGCTAAGGGGGGGAGTAATTCACCCCTCCACTTT
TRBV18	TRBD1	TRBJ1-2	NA	CASSPGQENYGYTF	TGTGCCAGCTCGCCCGGACAGGAAAACTATGGCTACACCTTC
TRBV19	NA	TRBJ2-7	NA	CASSPRDNSDEQYF	TGTGCCAGTAGCCCCCGGGACAATAGTGACGAGCAGTACTTC
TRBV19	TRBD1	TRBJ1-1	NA	CASTLQGAAEAFF	TGTGCCAGTACCCTCCAGGGGGCCGCTGAAGCTTTCTTT
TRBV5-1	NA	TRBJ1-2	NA	CASRPQGNYGYTF	TGCGCCAGCCGCCCCCAGGGGAACTATGGCTACACCTTC
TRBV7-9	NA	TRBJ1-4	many	CASSPQQGARNEKLFF	TGTGCCAGCAGCCCGCAACAAGGAGCACGTAATGAAAAACTGTTTTTT
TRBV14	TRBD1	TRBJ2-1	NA	CASSQGQGINNEQFF	TGTGCCAGCAGCCAAGGACAGGGAATCAACAATGAGCAGTTCTTC
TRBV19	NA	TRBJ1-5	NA	CASSIREGQPQHF	TGTGCCAGTAGTATAAGGGAGGGTCAGCCCCAGCATTTT
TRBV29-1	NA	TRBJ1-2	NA	CSVGGDSGGYTF	TGCAGCGTTGGAGGGGACTCGGGAGGCTACACCTTC
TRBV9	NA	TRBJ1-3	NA	CASSVVDSPSGNTIYF	TGTGCCAGCAGCGTAGTCGACAGTCCCTCTGGAAACACCATATATTTT
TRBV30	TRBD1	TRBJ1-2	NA	CAGSRDSISNYGYTF	TGTGCCGGTAGCCGGGACAGCATTTCTAACTATGGCTACACCTTC
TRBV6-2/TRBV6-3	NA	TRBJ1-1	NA	CASSYIGSGNTEAFF	TGTGCCAGCAGTTACATTGGGTCGGGGAACACTGAAGCTTTCTTT
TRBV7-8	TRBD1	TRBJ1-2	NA	CASSALTGGNYGYTF	TGTGCCAGCAGCGCACTGACAGGGGGCAACTATGGCTACACCTTC
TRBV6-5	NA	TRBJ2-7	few	CASTSRTIYEQYF	TGTGCCAGTACCAGTCGGACAATTTACGAGCAGTACTTC
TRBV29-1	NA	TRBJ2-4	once	CSVEATGSNIQYF	TGCAGCGTTGAAGCGACAGGATCAAACATTCAGTACTTC
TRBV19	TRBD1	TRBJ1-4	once	CAVGDRGFSNEKLFF	TGTGCCGTAGGAGACAGGGGATTTTCTAATGAAAAACTGTTTTTT
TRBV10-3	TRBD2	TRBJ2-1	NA	CAISESASGVMGEQFF	TGTGCCATCAGTGAGTCGGCTAGCGGGGTTATGGGTGAGCAGTTCTTC
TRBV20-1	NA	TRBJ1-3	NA	CSASIPQISGNTIYF	TGCAGTGCTAGTATCCCCCAGATATCTGGAAACACCATATATTTT
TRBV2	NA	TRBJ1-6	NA	CASSEARPGASPLHF	TGTGCCAGCAGTGAAGCGCGGCCAGGGGCGTCACCCCTCCACTTT
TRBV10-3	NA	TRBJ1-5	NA	CAISEDSLSNQPQHF	TGTGCCATCAGCGAGGACAGTCTTAGCAATCAGCCCCAGCATTTT
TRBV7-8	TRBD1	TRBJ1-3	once	CASSLYGTGTGNTIYF	TGTGCCAGCAGCTTATACGGGACAGGGACTGGAAACACCATATATTTT